These 22 T cell receptor beta chains share one sample of origin, sequenced in a study of regulatory T cells in long-lasting Graves disease. Time point given: newly diagnosed GD, antithyroid drugs for less than 3 months. RNA from PBMCs was the source of the TCR library. The authors built TCR beta libraries using iRepertoire HTBI primers and Arm-PCR of CDR3 regions. TCRdb analysed the multiplex PCR reads with MiXCR anew, one entry per CDR3 protein. The data show around 400,000 distinct CDR3 sequences, roughly 15% seen once. This sample was also put to use in a study of T cells in Graves' hyperthyroidism and ophthalmopathy.

The input for sequencing was peripheral blood mononuclear cells (PBMCs), taken at new diagnosis, from a patient treated with antithyroid drugs. These receptors all come from a woman in her forties with Graves disease.

The chain recombines TRBV30 with TRBJ2-3; 10 nucleotides align to TRBD2. CDR3 size: 18 residues. Germline V gene lookup returns CDR1 GTSNPN and CDR2 SVGIG (reference sequence). Unmatched junction bases numbered 11, after V lost 2 bases and J lost 0 bases. Written as DNA, the CDR3 is TGTGCCTGGAGTCAAGGGGTACTAGCGGGATCTAGCACAGATACGCAGTATTTT. Translating gives CAWSQGVLAGSSTDTQYF.

The chain uses TRBV14 and TRBJ1-3, with TRBD1 as a possible D gene (6 bases). This CDR3 is built from 16 residues. Trimming took 6 bases from V and 4 from J, leaving 19 bases between them. Germline CDR1 SGHDN, CDR2 FVKESK. Here the CDR3 reads CASRPTGRSSGNTIYF. The CDR3 DNA follows: TGTGCCAGCAGACCAACAGGGCGTTCCTCGGGAAACACCATATATTTT.

The table lists this clonotype with many counts. The CDR3 sequence is CASSAVNYGYTF. The CDR3, as DNA: TGTGCCAGCAGCGCAGTCAACTATGGCTACACCTTC. This sequence joins TRBV2 and TRBJ1-2; D is unresolved. This CDR3 region has 12 residues. Germline lookup yields CDR1 SNHLY and CDR2 FYNNEI. The germline V and J ends were trimmed by 6 bases and 2 bases, with 7 bases remaining between them.

The CDR3 sequence: CASTSTGSKGYTF. The DNA for the CDR3 is TGTGCCAGCACTTCGACAGGGTCGAAAGGCTACACCTTC. The chain employs TRBV28 and TRBJ1-2, with 7 bases matching TRBD1. CDR3 length: 13 amino acids. CDR1 is MDHEN, CDR2 SYDVKM, per germline. The V gene end was trimmed by 7 bases and the J gene end by 8 bases; junction bases not matched to a gene: 10.

This clonotype was seen ten or more times. The V call is TRBV20-1, the J call TRBJ1-1, with TRBD1 identical over 7 bases. CDR3 length equals 16 residues. V shed 0 bases, J shed 5 bases, and the junction held 12 bases outside the gene matches. Germline loops: CDR1 DFQATT, CDR2 SNEGSKA (reference sequence). The CDR3 protein is CSARDRGTAGGTEAFF. As DNA, the CDR3 is TGCAGTGCTAGAGATCGGGGGACAGCCGGAGGGACTGAAGCTTTCTTT.

This clonotype was detected many times. This chain uses TRBV12-3 or TRBV12-4 with TRBJ1-2, with D hard to call. The CDR3 runs 13 residues. V was trimmed by 2 bases and J by 3 bases, leaving 7 bases between them. The CDR3 nucleotides read TGTGCCAGCAGTTTATCAATATACTATGGCTACACCTTC. As protein: CASSLSIYYGYTF.

This clonotype was seen repeatedly, ten times or more. This rearrangement joins TRBV5-4 to TRBJ2-1; possible D gene TRBD2, 5 bases. Germline V lookup: CDR1 SGHNT, CDR2 YYREEE (reference sequence). V was trimmed by 0 bases and J by 6 bases, leaving 10 bases between them. This CDR3 region has 14 residues. CDR3 sequence: CASSLDLAGNEQFF. As DNA, the CDR3 is TGTGCCAGCAGCTTGGACCTAGCCGGCAATGAGCAGTTCTTC. Full variable domain (remainder filled in from reference TRBV5-4 and TRBJ2-1): ETGVTQSPTHLIKTRGQQVTLRCSSQSGHNTVSWYQQALGQGPQFIFQYYREEENGRGNFPPRFSGLQFPNYSSELNVNALELDDSALYLCASSLDLAGNEQFFGPGTRLTVL.

The sample holds many counts of this clonotype. The chain recombines TRBV3-1 with TRBJ1-1; 7 nucleotides agree with TRBD1. Germline assignment: CDR1 LGHDT and CDR2 YNNKEL (reference sequence). The CDR3 is made up of 16 amino acids. V was pared by 0 bases and J by 9 bases, with 13 bases of the junction left unmatched. The CDR3 reads CASSQDVLVAGQKAFF. The CDR3 region has the DNA TGTGCCAGCAGCCAAGACGTGTTGGTAGCGGGACAGAAAGCTTTCTTT.

The chain combines TRBV30 with TRBJ1-5; 7 bases map to TRBD1. CDR3 size: 14 residues. CDR1 is GTSNPN, CDR2 SVGIG, per germline (reference sequence). V gave up 2 bases and J gave up 2 bases; unmatched junction bases: 3. DNA for the CDR3: TGTGCCTGGAGTATCGACAGGGGCAATCAGCCCCAGCATTTT. This encodes CAWSIDRGNQPQHF.

The chain recombines TRBV20-1 with TRBJ2-7; 7 positions match TRBD1. V lost 6 bases and J lost 3; bases outside the gene matches: 11. The CDR3 contains 14 residues. Germline V gene data show CDR1 as DFQATT and CDR2 as SNEGSKA (reference sequence). The CDR3 is CSALNRGRDYEQYF. CDR3 DNA sequence: TGCAGTGCCCTGAACAGGGGACGGGACTACGAGCAGTACTTC.

This clonotype has ten or more counts. The chain has TRBV13 and TRBJ2-3; TRBD1 matches 8 bases. The V gene end was trimmed by 0 bases and the J gene end by 6 bases; junction bases not matched to a gene: 5. Germline V lookup: CDR1 PRHDT, CDR2 FYEKMQ (reference sequence). This CDR3 is built from 15 residues. This chain's CDR3 is CASSLGRQGPDTQYF. CDR3 coding DNA: TGTGCCAGCAGCTTAGGAAGACAGGGGCCGGATACGCAGTATTTT.

The chain uses TRBV5-1 and TRBJ1-3; TRBD1 matches 8 bases. The V gene's germline CDR1 is SGHRS and CDR2 YFSETQ. Trimming cost V 2 bases and J 0 bases; bases outside gene matches: 4. CDR3 length equals 16 residues. CDR3 sequence: CASSLGQGLSGNTIYF. The CDR3 DNA reads as TGCGCCAGCAGCTTAGGACAGGGACTCTCTGGAAACACCATATATTTT.

This clonotype has at least ten counts. This rearrangement joins TRBV29-1 to TRBJ1-1, with D possibly TRBD1 on 6 matching bases. Germline V gene lookup returns CDR1 SQVTM and CDR2 ANQGSEA. The CDR3 has 14 amino acids. V was shortened by 2 bases and J by 1 base, with 11 bases between the two germline ends. The CDR3 nucleotides read TGCAGCGTTGAAAAGACAGGTGGGAACACTGAAGCTTTCTTT. It yields the protein CSVEKTGGNTEAFF.

The DNA for the CDR3 is TGTGCCAGCTCACCGGACAGGAGGGGGTTGCAGTACTTC. This translates into CASSPDRRGLQYF. The chain recombines TRBV18 with TRBJ2-7, with D possibly being TRBD1 (7 bases). The germline V gene encodes CDR1 KGHSH and CDR2 LQKENI. This CDR3 has 13 amino acids. V dropped 3 bases and J dropped 9 bases, with 15 bases sitting between them.

This clonotype was counted between two and nine times. The chain uses TRBV10-2 and TRBJ2-1; 9 nucleotides agree with TRBD2. CDR1 and CDR2 (germline): WSHSY, SAAADI. CDR3 length: 20 amino acids. V lost 7 bases, J lost 0 bases, and 19 bases stayed unmatched. The CDR3 is CASISGGRADGWGSYNEQFF. Here the CDR3 DNA reads TGCGCCAGCATATCGGGCGGGAGGGCCGATGGGTGGGGCTCCTACAATGAGCAGTTCTTC.

With respect to this clonotype: A much larger clone lies a single base off, so this may be a read error. The chain has TRBV24-1 and TRBJ2-1; 9 bases map to TRBD2. The tail of the sequence fits TRBJ2-7 better, so the J call may be wrong. This CDR3 is built from 13 residues. CDR1 is KGHDR and CDR2 is SFDVKD in the germline V gene. CDR3 amino acids: CATRPAGGHEQYF. The CDR3 nucleotides are TGTGCCACCAGGCCAGCGGGAGGACATGAGCAGTACTTC.

In its sample, this clonotype was seen many times. V is TRBV7-2 and J is TRBJ2-1, with TRBD2 matching over 7 bases. Germline lookup yields CDR1 SGHTA and CDR2 FQGNSA. V shed 5 bases and J 8 bases; nucleotides not matched to a gene: 12. The CDR3 loop spans 15 amino acids. Here the CDR3 reads CASSPVLGGWYEQFF. For the CDR3, the DNA is TGTGCCAGCAGCCCCGTTCTGGGGGGGTGGTATGAGCAGTTCTTC.

As to this clonotype: Being one base from a much bigger clone, this may be a read error. The CDR3 is CASNLRRGLDQPQHF. CDR3 in DNA: TGTGCCAGCAACTTAAGGCGGGGGCTTGATCAGCCCCAGCATTTT. The V gene is TRBV7-6, the J gene TRBJ1-5; tentatively, D is TRBD1 (6 bases). The germline V gene has CDR1 SGHVS and CDR2 FNYEAQ. CDR3 length: 15 amino acids.

CDR3 sequence: CASSFFRTGNSYNEQFF. The CDR3 DNA follows: TGTGCCAGCAGCTTCTTCAGGACGGGGAACTCCTACAATGAGCAGTTCTTC. The chain combines TRBV7-9 with TRBJ2-1; tentatively, D is TRBD2 (5 bases). Trimming took off 3 bases at V and 0 bases at J, with 15 bases between the two ends. Germline assignment: CDR1 SEHNR and CDR2 FQNEAQ (reference sequence). This CDR3 is 17 amino acids long.

This clonotype was recorded many times. V is TRBV3-1 and J is TRBJ2-7, with 7 bases aligning to TRBD1. Trimming removed 1 base from V and 2 bases from J; junction bases left unmatched: 2. The CDR3 is 14 residues long. Looked up from germline, CDR1 is LGHDT and CDR2 is YNNKEL (reference sequence). The CDR3: CASSQAQGPYEQYF. The CDR3 DNA reads as TGTGCCAGCAGCCAAGCACAGGGGCCCTACGAGCAGTACTTC.

The chain joins TRBV19 to TRBJ2-5; a possible D gene is TRBD1 (5 bases). This CDR3 region has 14 residues. With 1 base removed from V and 7 bases from J, the gap between germline ends came to 13 bases. Germline lookup yields CDR1 LNHDA and CDR2 SQIVND (reference sequence). The CDR3 loop is CASSIVGLGVTQYF. In DNA, the CDR3 is TGTGCCAGTAGTATAGTTGGGTTAGGGGTGACCCAGTACTTC.

This clonotype was counted many times. The chain uses TRBV6-2 or TRBV6-3 and TRBJ2-7, with D possibly TRBD2 on 6 matching bases. CDR1 and CDR2 (germline): MNHEY, SVGEGT. The CDR3 has 15 residues. Trimming stripped 0 bases from V and 5 bases from J, with 14 bases between. In nucleotides, the CDR3 is TGTGCCAGCAGTTACTCGCCTTTTCCGGGGGACGAGCAGTACTTC. This gives the protein CASSYSPFPGDEQYF.